Each of the 19 T cell receptor beta chains below was sequenced from the same sample in a study of cytomegalovirus exposure and HLA in healthy donors. Both 60 Vbeta primers and 13 Jbeta primers went into the PCR. Clones were read by immunoSEQ multiplex PCR, and TCRdb kept only the in-frame ones, dropping some. The sample contains 150,000 to 200,000 clones, roughly 78% of which appear only once. The sequencing sample was made of PBMCs. The receptors come from a woman aged 25 to 39 in good health and CMV-seronegative.

The chain joins TRBV10-3 to TRBJ2-2; 7 positions match TRBD1. The CDR3 has 14 amino acids. From germline, CDR1 is ENHRY and CDR2 SYGVKD. The junction had 4 bases not matched to a gene; V was cut back by 5 bases and J by 4 bases. CDR3 in DNA: TGTGCCATCAGTTGGGCAGGGGGCACCGGGGAGCTGTTTTTT. Protein: CAISWAGGTGELFF.

This clone was detected a few times. V and J are TRBV4-3 and TRBJ1-2; 8 bases match TRBD1. The V and J ends lost 1 base and 4 bases, in that order; junction bases with no gene match: 5. Germline CDR1 reads LGHNA; CDR2 reads YSLEER. CDR3 length: 15 residues. In DNA form, the CDR3 reads TGCGCCAGCAGCCAAGGGTTGCAGGGGGCCTATGGCTACACCTTC. Translating it yields CASSQGLQGAYGYTF.

The V gene is TRBV30, the J gene TRBJ1-1; 9 bases are a match to TRBD1. Trimming removed 5 bases from V and 1 base from J; junction bases left unmatched: 2. The CDR3 length is 13 residues. Germline assignment: CDR1 GTSNPN and CDR2 SVGIG (reference sequence). The CDR3 sequence: CAWRGQGNTEAFF. The CDR3 DNA reads as TGTGCCTGGCGGGGACAGGGGAACACTGAAGCTTTCTTT.

The chain has TRBV7-2 and TRBJ2-3, with D perhaps matching TRBD2 (6 bases). CDR1 SGHTA and CDR2 FQGNSA come from the germline V gene. CDR3 size: 13 residues. Trimming took 0 bases from V and 5 from J, leaving 6 bases between them. The CDR3 region is CASSLASGDTQYF. The CDR3 DNA sequence: TGTGCCAGCAGCTTAGCTAGCGGAGATACGCAGTATTTT.

This chain uses TRBV4-2 with TRBJ2-3; the match to TRBD2 covers 8 bases. J lost 3 bases, V lost 1 base, and 3 bases had no gene match. The CDR3 loop spans 15 amino acids. Germline-derived CDR1 and CDR2 are LGHNA and YNFKEQ. CDR3 sequence (DNA): TGTGCCAGCAGCCAAGGGGCTAGCGGGACAGATACGCAGTATTTT. It is translated as CASSQGASGTDTQYF.

CDR3 protein: CASNGAMGEQYF. DNA of the CDR3: TGTGCCAGCAATGGGGCCATGGGCGAGCAGTACTTC. V gene TRBV6-5 combines with J gene TRBJ2-7; a possible D gene is TRBD1 (5 bases). The germline V gene encodes CDR1 MNHEY and CDR2 SVGAGI. The V end lost 7 bases, the J end lost 6 bases, and 13 bases lay between the germline ends. The CDR3 is 12 amino acids.

The CDR3 sequence is CASSPTRDEKLFF. In DNA form, the CDR3 reads TGTGCCAGCTCACCAACCAGGGATGAAAAACTGTTTTTT. This rearrangement joins TRBV18 to TRBJ1-4, with a weak D call TRBD1 (5 bases). V was pared by 2 bases and J by 6 bases, with 7 bases between. Germline V CDR1 and CDR2: KGHSH, LQKENI. This CDR3 is built from 13 residues. The complete variable domain, with remaining parts taken from reference TRBV18 and TRBJ1-4, reads NAGVMQNPRHLVRRRGQEARLRCSPMKGHSHVYWYRQLPEEGLKFMVYLQKENIIDESGMPKERFSAEFPKEGPSILRIQQVVRGDSAAYFCASSPTRDEKLFFGSGTQLSVL.

With regard to this clone: At one boundary the junction diverges from the germline segment, which might be a read error. V usage is TRBV7-7 and J usage is TRBJ2-1; the D gene is possibly TRBD1 (5 bases). Germline V gives CDR1 SSHAT, CDR2 FNYEAQ (reference sequence). CDR3 length equals 13 residues. DNA of the CDR3: TGTGCTAGCAGCCAAATTGACAGAAATGAGCAGTTCTTC. Residues: CASSQIDRNEQFF.

The chain combines TRBV19 with TRBJ1-1; 8 bases line up with TRBD1. V lost 1 base to trimming and J lost 5 bases; unmatched junction nucleotides: 6. CDR3 size: 15 residues. Germline V gene lookup returns CDR1 LNHDA and CDR2 SQIVND (reference sequence). The CDR3 DNA reads as TGTGCCAGTAGTATAGGTGCAGGGGGCGCGACTGAAGCTTTCTTT. This sequence encodes CASSIGAGGATEAFF.

This chain links TRBV7-8 with TRBJ1-5, with 7 nucleotides matching TRBD1. The CDR3 loop spans 16 amino acids. CDR1 SGHVS and CDR2 FQNEAQ come from the germline V gene. With V trimmed by 3 bases and J by 3 bases, 8 bases remained unmatched. CDR3 amino acids: CASSFDRVTLNQPQHF. The CDR3 DNA sequence: TGTGCCAGCAGCTTCGACAGGGTGACCCTCAATCAGCCCCAGCATTTT.

The V gene is TRBV5-1, the J gene TRBJ2-7, with 11 bases fitting TRBD2. J lost 1 base, V lost 7 bases, and 22 bases had no gene match. Germline-derived CDR1 and CDR2 are SGHRS and YFSETQ. The CDR3 totals 20 residues. CDR3 nucleotides: TGCGCCAGCCCAGGGACTAGCGGTGCTCTCCGCGGTCCCGGTTCCTACGAGCAGTACTTC. Its translation is CASPGTSGALRGPGSYEQYF.

This clone was seen only a few times. This sequence joins TRBV29-1 and TRBJ1-1, with TRBD1 matching over 9 bases. Germline trimming cut 2 bases from V and 1 base from J; bases unmatched to any gene: 5. CDR3 length: 15 residues. Germline values: CDR1 SQVTM, CDR2 ANQGSEA. The CDR3 region has the DNA TGCAGCGTTGAACGAAGGGGACAGGGGAACACTGAAGCTTTCTTT. It encodes CSVERRGQGNTEAFF.

The rearrangement joins TRBV4-2 to TRBJ1-6; a possible D gene is TRBD1 (6 bases). CDR1 LGHNA and CDR2 YNFKEQ come from the germline V gene. Trimming took 4 bases from V and 9 from J, leaving 28 bases between them. This CDR3 contains 19 residues. The chain's CDR3 is CASSPSLTGAKRGSSPLHF. The CDR3, as DNA: TGTGCCAGCAGCCCAAGCCTGACAGGAGCAAAACGCGGGAGTTCACCCCTCCACTTT.

The rearrangement links TRBV2 to TRBJ1-1; TRBD1 matches at 9 bases. This CDR3 has 12 amino acids. V lost 8 bases, J lost 6 bases, and 4 bases stayed unmatched. In germline, CDR1 is SNHLY, CDR2 FYNNEI. The CDR3 coding sequence is TGTGCCAGCCGGACAGGGGCGTCTGAAGCTTTCTTT. It codes for CASRTGASEAFF. The full variable domain, with the rest looked up from reference TRBV2 and TRBJ1-1, is EPEVTQTPSHQVTQMGQEVILRCVPISNHLYFYWYRQILGQKVEFLVSFYNNEISEKSEIFDDQFSVERPDGSNFTLKIRSTKLEDSAMYFCASRTGASEAFFGQGTRLTVV.

This clone occurred a few times. CDR3 loop: CASSPTLMVAGGPSHNEQFF. CDR3 coding DNA: TGTGCCAGCAGCCCAACCTTAATGGTAGCGGGGGGGCCTTCTCACAATGAGCAGTTCTTC. The chain carries TRBV4-2 and TRBJ2-1; 11 nucleotides align to TRBD2. The J segment lost 5 bases and the V segment lost 4 bases, leaving 19 bases of the junction unmatched. From germline, CDR1 is LGHNA and CDR2 YNFKEQ. There are 20 residues in the CDR3.

The chain uses TRBV7-3 and TRBJ1-1, with 10 bases lining up with TRBD1. V trimming: 2 bases; J trimming: 2 bases; junction bases outside the gene matches: 11. This CDR3 is 18 amino acids long. Germline CDR1 is SGHTA and CDR2 is FQGTGA. The CDR3 loop is CASSLYVGTGALNTEAFF. CDR3 coding DNA: TGTGCCAGCAGCTTATATGTCGGGACAGGGGCCCTCAACACTGAAGCTTTCTTT.

This clone showed up just once. This rearrangement joins TRBV5-6 to TRBJ2-5; 9 positions agree with TRBD2. This CDR3 has 15 amino acids. In germline, CDR1 is SGHDT, CDR2 YYEEEE. Trimming cost V 0 bases and J 5 bases; bases outside gene matches: 5. The CDR3 loop reads CASSLGGGATETQYF. CDR3 nucleotide sequence: TGTGCCAGCAGCTTGGGCGGGGGGGCGACGGAGACCCAGTACTTC. Full variable domain (missing parts from reference TRBV5-6 and TRBJ2-5): DAGVTQSPTHLIKTRGQQVTLRCSPKSGHDTVSWYQQALGQGPQFIFQYYEEEERQRGNFPDRFSGHQFPNYSSELNVNALLLGDSALYLCASSLGGGATETQYFGPGTRLLVL.

This clone was observed once. The chain carries TRBV10-3 and TRBJ2-5; TRBD2 agrees at 7 bases. Germline-derived CDR1 and CDR2 are ENHRY and SYGVKD. This CDR3 has 14 residues. The J segment lost 3 bases and the V segment lost 4 bases, leaving 5 bases of the junction unmatched. CDR3 protein: CAISGAGREETQYF. The CDR3 DNA follows: TGTGCCATCAGTGGGGCAGGGAGGGAAGAGACCCAGTACTTC.

J is TRBJ2-3 and V is TRBV5-1, with TRBD2 identical over 9 bases. This CDR3 is built from 18 residues. J gave up 0 bases and V 4 bases, and 12 bases lay outside the gene matches. CDR1 SGHRS and CDR2 YFSETQ come from the germline V gene. CDR3 DNA: TGCGCCAGCAGCATATGGGGCAGCGGGGGGTCTAGCACAGATACGCAGTATTTT. It is translated as CASSIWGSGGSSTDTQYF.